These 24 T cell receptor beta chains were sequenced from one sample in a study of T cell changes during pregnancy in multiple sclerosis. Using immunoSEQ multiplex PCR, the repertoire was profiled, and TCRdb retains in-frame clones only, with some absent. The sample holds some 110,000 clones; around nine tenths are singletons and the top ten take 1.5% to 1.7%. Sequenced material: peripheral blood, taken in the third trimester of pregnancy. Receptor source: a female donor with multiple sclerosis, enrolled in a pregnancy study.

This chain uses TRBV19 with TRBJ2-5, with D possibly being TRBD1 (5 bases). This CDR3 spans 15 amino acids. Germline V gene sequence: CDR1 LNHDA, CDR2 SQIVND (reference sequence). Trimming shortened V by 0 bases and J by 4 bases, and 12 bases separated the two germline ends. CDR3 coding DNA: TGTGCCAGTAGTATAGACAGGGCCTCTCCAGAGACCCAGTACTTC. As protein: CASSIDRASPETQYF.

This chain links TRBV5-4 with TRBJ2-5; TRBD1 agrees at 10 bases. The CDR3 length is 14 residues. Per the germline V gene, CDR1 is SGHNT and CDR2 is YYREEE (reference sequence). After removal of 4 bases from V and 5 bases from J, the junction contained 5 bases not matched to a gene. The CDR3 region is CASSPRDRGETQYF. CDR3 coding DNA: TGTGCCAGCAGCCCCCGGGACAGGGGTGAGACCCAGTACTTC.

In this sample, this clone turned up once. The V and J genes are TRBV7-3 and TRBJ1-1; 9 bases match TRBD1. The CDR3 length is 17 residues. The germline CDR1 and CDR2 sequences are SGHTA and FQGTGA. The V and J ends lost 0 bases and 1 base, in that order; junction bases with no gene match: 6. The CDR3 sequence is CASSLTGDRGANTEAFF. CDR3 coding DNA: TGTGCCAGCAGCTTAACGGGCGACAGGGGGGCGAACACTGAAGCTTTCTTT. The whole variable domain, filled in from reference TRBV7-3 and TRBJ1-1, reads GAGVSQTPSNKVTEKGKYVELRCDPISGHTALYWYRQSLGQGPEFLIYFQGTGAADDSGLPNDRFFAVRPEGSVSTLKIQRTERGDSAVYLCASSLTGDRGANTEAFFGQGTRLTVV.

V gene TRBV18 combines with J gene TRBJ1-5; D unclear. The CDR3 consists of 14 residues. Germline values: CDR1 KGHSH, CDR2 LQKENI. Trimming took 3 bases from V and 7 from J, leaving 13 bases between them. CDR3 amino acids: CASSPTGGNQPQHF. In DNA, the CDR3 is TGTGCCAGCTCACCTACGGGAGGGAACCAGCCCCAGCATTTT.

V usage is TRBV6-1 and J usage is TRBJ1-4; weak D call: TRBD1 (6 bases). The germline gives CDR1 MNHNS, CDR2 SASEGT. Trimming stripped 4 bases from V and 2 bases from J, with 11 bases between. This CDR3 comprises 15 residues. CDR3 nucleotide sequence: TGTGCCAGCAGTGGAAAGGACAGCACTAATGAAAAACTGTTTTTT. This translates into CASSGKDSTNEKLFF.

V usage is TRBV11-3 and J usage is TRBJ2-1, with 7 nucleotides matching TRBD2. The J segment lost 2 bases and the V segment lost 5 bases, leaving 3 bases of the junction unmatched. This CDR3 comprises 14 residues. CDR1 is SGHNT and CDR2 is YENEEA in the germline V gene. The CDR3 region has the DNA TGTGCCAGCAGCGCCGGGGGGACCTACAATGAGCAGTTCTTC. As protein: CASSAGGTYNEQFF.

This sequence joins TRBV6-5 and TRBJ2-5; TRBD1 is a possible D gene (6 bases). Germline V gives CDR1 MNHEY, CDR2 SVGAGI. Trimming took 6 bases from V and 5 from J, leaving 16 bases between them. The CDR3 has 14 residues. The CDR3, as DNA: TGTGCCAGCAGCTACCTGGGGGCGGAGGAGACCCAGTACTTC. Translating gives CASSYLGAEETQYF.

Details on this clone: The CDR3 does not close with the conserved phenylalanine or tryptophan, likely indicating a read error. The chain links TRBV30 to TRBJ2-7; 7 nucleotides agree with TRBD1. Germline V lookup: CDR1 GTSNPN, CDR2 SVGIG (reference sequence). The CDR3 consists of 14 residues. V shed 3 bases, J shed 0 bases, and the junction held 5 bases outside the gene matches. The CDR3 loop reads CAWRAGTASYEQYS. CDR3 nucleotide sequence: TGTGCCTGGAGAGCCGGGACAGCCTCCTACGAGCAGTACTCC.

The rearrangement links TRBV28 to TRBJ1-1; possible D gene TRBD1, 5 bases. This CDR3 spans 16 amino acids. The V gene's germline CDR1 is MDHEN and CDR2 SYDVKM. V was pared by 7 bases and J by 0 bases, with 18 bases between. The DNA of the CDR3 is TGTGCCAGCACCACCATTATGGGACTGATGAACACTGAAGCTTTCTTT. Residues: CASTTIMGLMNTEAFF.

The rearrangement joins TRBV28 to TRBJ1-2, with TRBD1 matching over 7 bases. The CDR3 runs to 14 residues. Per germline, CDR1 MDHEN and CDR2 SYDVKM. V shed 3 bases, J shed 2 bases, and the junction held 3 bases outside the gene matches. CDR3 in DNA: TGTGCCAGCAGTTTGACAGGGTCGAACTATGGCTACACCTTC. Its protein is CASSLTGSNYGYTF.

The rearrangement uses TRBV18 and TRBJ2-7; 11 bases are shared with TRBD1. The J segment lost 0 bases and the V segment lost 4 bases, leaving 2 bases of the junction unmatched. This CDR3 region has 15 residues. The V gene's germline CDR1 is KGHSH and CDR2 LQKENI. The CDR3 nucleotides are TGTGCCAGCTCACGGGACAGGGGGTTCTCCTACGAGCAGTACTTC. This codes for CASSRDRGFSYEQYF. Complete variable domain (other parts from reference TRBV18 and TRBJ2-7): NAGVMQNPRHLVRRRGQEARLRCSPMKGHSHVYWYRQLPEEGLKFMVYLQKENIIDESGMPKERFSAEFPKEGPSILRIQQVVRGDSAAYFCASSRDRGFSYEQYFGPGTRLTVT.

The J gene is TRBJ2-7, the V gene TRBV2; D possibly corresponds to TRBD1 (6 bases). CDR3 length equals 14 residues. Trimming pared 4 bases from V and 2 bases from J, leaving 12 bases between. The germline V gene has CDR1 SNHLY and CDR2 FYNNEI. CDR3 protein: CASSGGTPPYEQYF. For the CDR3, the DNA is TGTGCCAGCAGTGGAGGGACACCACCCTACGAGCAGTACTTC.

The chain employs TRBV9 and TRBJ2-1; 10 bases agree with TRBD2. The V gene's germline CDR1 is SGDLS and CDR2 YYNGEE. This CDR3 is 18 amino acids long. Trimming removed 0 bases from V and 1 base from J; junction bases left unmatched: 7. CDR3 nucleotides: TGTGCCAGCAGCGTAGACAAGCGGGGGGGTCCTTCCTACAATGAGCAGTTCTTC. Its translation: CASSVDKRGGPSYNEQFF.

The chain uses TRBV29-1 and TRBJ1-2, with D possibly matching TRBD1 (5 bases). This CDR3 is 11 amino acids long. Deletions cut 5 bases from V and 8 bases from J, with 12 bases between. CDR1 SQVTM and CDR2 ANQGSEA come from the germline V gene. CDR3 sequence: CSVLGGDGYTF. In DNA form, the CDR3 reads TGCAGCGTTTTGGGGGGTGACGGCTACACCTTC.

This clone was recorded only once. The gene calls are TRBV28 and TRBJ2-5; D gene ambiguous. The CDR3 is 13 residues long. Trimming pared 5 bases from V and 4 bases from J, leaving 11 bases between. The germline gives CDR1 MDHEN, CDR2 SYDVKM. As DNA, the CDR3 is TGTGCCAGCAGTAGATTGTCGGGAGAGACCCAGTACTTC. Protein product: CASSRLSGETQYF.

This clone was found once. V gene TRBV27 combines with J gene TRBJ2-2; D call uncertain. The CDR3 totals 14 residues. Germline CDR1 and CDR2: MNHEY and SMNVEV (reference sequence). The V and J ends lost 6 bases and 1 base respectively, with 9 bases between them. The CDR3 DNA reads as TGTGCCAGCAGGTCCGACAAGAACACCGGGGAGCTGTTTTTT. Translation: CASRSDKNTGELFF.

The chain recombines TRBV29-1 with TRBJ1-1; tentative D call: TRBD1 (5 bases). Germline CDR1 reads SQVTM; CDR2 reads ANQGSEA. Trimming took 6 bases from V and 0 from J, leaving 11 bases between them. The CDR3 is 13 amino acids. The CDR3 loop is CSVGGIMNTEAFF. The CDR3 bases are TGCAGCGTGGGGGGGATTATGAACACTGAAGCTTTCTTT.

This chain uses TRBV6-1 with TRBJ2-4, with 7 bases that match TRBD1. The CDR3 length is 16 residues. Trimming at V came to 2 bases and at J to 0 bases, leaving 4 bases not matched to a gene. CDR1 is MNHNS and CDR2 is SASEGT in the germline V gene. CDR3 nucleotides: TGTGCCAGCAGTGAATGGACAGGTCGAGCCAAAAACATTCAGTACTTC. This encodes CASSEWTGRAKNIQYF.

The chain carries TRBV19 and TRBJ2-2, with a possible D match to TRBD2 (6 bases). The CDR3 totals 15 residues. Trimming left V 6 bases short and J 6 bases short, with 17 bases between. The germline V gene encodes CDR1 LNHDA and CDR2 SQIVND (reference sequence). The CDR3 region is CASRGAGRSAGELFF. The CDR3 nucleotides read TGTGCCAGTAGAGGGGCGGGGAGGTCGGCCGGGGAGCTGTTTTTT.

The V and J genes are TRBV29-1 and TRBJ2-5; D is perhaps TRBD1 (6 bases). CDR1 is SQVTM, CDR2 ANQGSEA, per germline. V was clipped by 6 bases and J by 5 bases, with 13 bases between them. The CDR3 totals 12 residues. DNA for the CDR3: TGCAGCGTCCAGGGGCAGGGGGAGACCCAGTACTTC. This gives the protein CSVQGQGETQYF. The full variable domain, its missing parts supplied by reference TRBV29-1 and TRBJ2-5, is SAVISQKPSRDICQRGTSLTIQCQVDSQVTMMFWYRQQPGQSLTLIATANQGSEATYESGFVIDKFPISRPNLTFSTLTVSNMSPEDSSIYLCSVQGQGETQYFGPGTRLLVL.

This chain links TRBV19 with TRBJ1-2; TRBD1 might be the D (5 bases). Trimming took 1 base from V and 4 from J, leaving 10 bases between them. This CDR3 is built from 14 residues. Germline CDR1 reads LNHDA; CDR2 reads SQIVND (reference sequence). The CDR3 protein is CASSIGQGGYGYTF. As DNA, the CDR3 is TGTGCCAGTAGTATAGGCCAGGGCGGCTATGGCTACACCTTC.

A word on this clone: A much larger clone differs from this one at a single base, so this may be a read error. The chain couples TRBV7-2 to TRBJ1-1; unclear D gene. CDR1 and CDR2 (germline): SGHTA, FQGNSA. V lost 2 bases, J lost 1 base, and 5 bases lay in between. The CDR3 runs to 13 residues. CDR3 sequence (DNA): TGTGCCAGCAGCTTACAGGCGAACACTGAAGCTTTCTTT. Translation gives CASSLQANTEAFF.

For this clone: The sample holds other DNA sequences that translate to the same CDR3. As DNA, the CDR3 is TGTGCCAGCAGTTACCGGGGGGGGAACACTGAAGCTTTCTTT. This gives the protein CASSYRGGNTEAFF. The genes are TRBV6-5 and TRBJ1-1, with D possibly TRBD1 on 5 matching bases. Germline V CDR1 and CDR2: MNHEY, SVGAGI. The CDR3 covers 14 residues. Trimming took off 2 bases at V and 1 base at J, with 8 bases between the two ends.

The DNA for the CDR3 is TGTGCCAGCCGGGGGGGTAACTATGGCTACACCTTC. As protein: CASRGGNYGYTF. The gene calls are TRBV28 and TRBJ1-2; perhaps TRBD1 as D (5 bases). Germline V gene data show CDR1 as MDHEN and CDR2 as SYDVKM. The length of the CDR3 is 12 residues. V was shortened by 8 bases and J by 1 base, with 8 bases between the two germline ends.